This T cell receptor beta chain was retrieved from a study of brain T cells in children with intractable seizures. Overall study findings and caveats: Clones missing pre-surgery may reflect undersampling of that blood sample.

Clones were sequenced by immunoSEQ multiplex PCR, and TCRdb holds only the in-frame ones, with some missing. The data show 340,000 or so clones, 85% to 95% seen once. In this sample, this clone turned up once. Its specificity is not known. The CDR3 loop spans 17 amino acids. Looked up from germline, CDR1 is LGHNA and CDR2 is YNFKEQ. The germline V and J ends were trimmed by 1 base and 0 bases, with 10 bases remaining between them. The time point denotes: blood from clinic visit 5 months post-surgery; TSC patient then seizure free. Surgery cases with the highest brain T cell transcript signatures were chosen for sequencing. Pre-surgery treatment included at least one anti-epileptic drug.

The receptor's source is a boy under two years old with tuberous sclerosis and intractable seizures. The V gene is TRBV4-2, the J gene TRBJ1-6; D gene uncertain. The source material was peripheral blood, sampled less than 6 months after surgery. The CDR3 DNA follows: TGTGCCAGCAGCCAAGCTGGTCTGAGCTCCTATAATTCACCCCTCCACTTT. As protein: CASSQAGLSSYNSPLHF.